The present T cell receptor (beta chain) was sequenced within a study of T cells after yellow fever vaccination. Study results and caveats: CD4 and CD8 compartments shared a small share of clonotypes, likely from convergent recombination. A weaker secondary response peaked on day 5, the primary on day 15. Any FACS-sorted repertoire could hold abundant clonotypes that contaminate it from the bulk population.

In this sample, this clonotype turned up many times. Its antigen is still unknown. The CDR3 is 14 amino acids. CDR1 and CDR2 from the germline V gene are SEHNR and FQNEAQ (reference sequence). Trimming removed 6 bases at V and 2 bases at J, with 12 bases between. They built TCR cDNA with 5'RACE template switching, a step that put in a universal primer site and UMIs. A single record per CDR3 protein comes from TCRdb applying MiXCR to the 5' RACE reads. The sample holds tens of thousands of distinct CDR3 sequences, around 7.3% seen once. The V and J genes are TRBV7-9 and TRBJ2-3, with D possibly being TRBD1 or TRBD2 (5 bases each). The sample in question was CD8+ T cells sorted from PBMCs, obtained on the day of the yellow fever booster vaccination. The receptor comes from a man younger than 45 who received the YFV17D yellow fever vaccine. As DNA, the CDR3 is TGTGCCAGCAGGGGGGTTTACACCACAGATACGCAGTATTTT. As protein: CASRGVYTTDTQYF.